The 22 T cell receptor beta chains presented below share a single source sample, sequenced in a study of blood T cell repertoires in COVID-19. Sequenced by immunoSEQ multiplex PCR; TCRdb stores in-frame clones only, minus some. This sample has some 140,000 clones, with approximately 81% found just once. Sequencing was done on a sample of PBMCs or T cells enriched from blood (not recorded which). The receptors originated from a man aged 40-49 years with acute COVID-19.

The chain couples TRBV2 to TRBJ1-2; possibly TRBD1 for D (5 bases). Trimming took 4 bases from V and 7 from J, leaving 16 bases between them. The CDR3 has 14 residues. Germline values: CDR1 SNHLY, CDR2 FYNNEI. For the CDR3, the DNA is TGTGCCAGCAGTGCATACCAGGGTTTAAGTGGCTACACCTTC. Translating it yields CASSAYQGLSGYTF. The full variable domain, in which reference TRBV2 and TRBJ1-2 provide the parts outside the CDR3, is EPEVTQTPSHQVTQMGQEVILRCVPISNHLYFYWYRQILGQKVEFLVSFYNNEISEKSEIFDDQFSVERPDGSNFTLKIRSTKLEDSAMYFCASSAYQGLSGYTFGSGTRLTVV.

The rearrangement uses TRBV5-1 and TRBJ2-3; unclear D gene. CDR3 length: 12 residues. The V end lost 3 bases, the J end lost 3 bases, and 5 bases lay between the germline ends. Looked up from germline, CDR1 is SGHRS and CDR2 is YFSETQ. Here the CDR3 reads CASSSSTDTQYF. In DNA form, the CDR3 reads TGCGCCAGCAGCTCGAGTACAGATACGCAGTATTTT.

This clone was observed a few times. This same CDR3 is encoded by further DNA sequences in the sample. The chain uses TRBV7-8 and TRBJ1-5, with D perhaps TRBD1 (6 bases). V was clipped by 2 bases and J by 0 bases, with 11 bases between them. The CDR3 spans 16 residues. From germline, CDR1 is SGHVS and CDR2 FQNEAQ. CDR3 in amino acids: CASSLYGRGSNQPQHF. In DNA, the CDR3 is TGTGCCAGCAGCTTATACGGCAGGGGTAGCAATCAGCCCCAGCATTTT.

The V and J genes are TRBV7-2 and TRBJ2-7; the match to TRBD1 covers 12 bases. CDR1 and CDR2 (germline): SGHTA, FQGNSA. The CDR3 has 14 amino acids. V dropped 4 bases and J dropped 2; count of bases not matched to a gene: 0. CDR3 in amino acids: CASSWDRGPYEQYF. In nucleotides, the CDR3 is TGTGCCAGCAGCTGGGACAGGGGGCCCTACGAGCAGTACTTC.

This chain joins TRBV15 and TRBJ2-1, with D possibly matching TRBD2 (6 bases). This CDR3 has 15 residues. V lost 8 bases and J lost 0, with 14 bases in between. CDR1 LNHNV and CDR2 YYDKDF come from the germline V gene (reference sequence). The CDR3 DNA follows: TGTGCCACCCAGGAGGGGAGGTCCTCCTACAATGAGCAGTTCTTC. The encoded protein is CATQEGRSSYNEQFF.

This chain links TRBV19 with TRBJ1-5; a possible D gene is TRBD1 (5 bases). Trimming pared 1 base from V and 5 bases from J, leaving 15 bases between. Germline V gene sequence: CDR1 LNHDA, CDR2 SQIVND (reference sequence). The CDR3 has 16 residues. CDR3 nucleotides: TGTGCCAGTAGTATAGCCCATGCCAGGGATGATCAGCCCCAGCATTTT. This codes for CASSIAHARDDQPQHF. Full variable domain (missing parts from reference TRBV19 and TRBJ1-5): DGGITQSPKYLFRKEGQNVTLSCEQNLNHDAMYWYRQDPGQGLRLIYYSQIVNDFQKGDIAEGYSVSREKKESFPLTVTSAQKNPTAFYLCASSIAHARDDQPQHFGDGTRLSIL.

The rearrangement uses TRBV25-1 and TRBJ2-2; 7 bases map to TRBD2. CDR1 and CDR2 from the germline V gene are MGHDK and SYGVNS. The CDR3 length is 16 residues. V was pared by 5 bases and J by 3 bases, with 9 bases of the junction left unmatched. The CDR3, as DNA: TGTGCCAGCAGTTTGTGGGGAGGGGAGGACACCGGGGAGCTGTTTTTT. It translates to CASSLWGGEDTGELFF.

CDR3 amino acids: CASSRGQGGYGYTF. DNA of the CDR3: TGTGCCAGCAGCCGGGGACAGGGAGGATATGGCTACACCTTC. The chain is built from TRBV7-9 and TRBJ1-2; 9 nucleotides match TRBD1. This CDR3 has 14 amino acids. The germline V gene has CDR1 SEHNR and CDR2 FQNEAQ (reference sequence). Trimming at V came to 5 bases and at J to 5 bases, leaving 6 bases not matched to a gene.

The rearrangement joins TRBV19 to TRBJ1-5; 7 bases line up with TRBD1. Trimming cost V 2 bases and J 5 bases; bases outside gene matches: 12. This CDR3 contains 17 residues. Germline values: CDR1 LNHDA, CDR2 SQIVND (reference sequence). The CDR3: CASSINAGQVPDQPQHF. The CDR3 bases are TGTGCCAGTAGTATAAATGCTGGACAGGTGCCCGATCAGCCCCAGCATTTT.

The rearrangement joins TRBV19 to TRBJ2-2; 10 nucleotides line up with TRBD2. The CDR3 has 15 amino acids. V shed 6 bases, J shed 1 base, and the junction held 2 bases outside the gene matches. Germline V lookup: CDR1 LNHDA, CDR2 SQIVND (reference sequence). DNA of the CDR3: TGTGCCAGTAGGTCTAGCGGGGGGAACACCGGGGAGCTGTTTTTT. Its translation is CASRSSGGNTGELFF.

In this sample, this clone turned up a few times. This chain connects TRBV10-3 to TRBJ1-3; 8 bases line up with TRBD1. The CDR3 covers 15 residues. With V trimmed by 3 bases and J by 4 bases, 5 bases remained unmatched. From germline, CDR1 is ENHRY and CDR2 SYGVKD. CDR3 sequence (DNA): TGTGCCATCAGTGACTCCGGACAGGGAGGAAACACCATATATTTT. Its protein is CAISDSGQGGNTIYF.

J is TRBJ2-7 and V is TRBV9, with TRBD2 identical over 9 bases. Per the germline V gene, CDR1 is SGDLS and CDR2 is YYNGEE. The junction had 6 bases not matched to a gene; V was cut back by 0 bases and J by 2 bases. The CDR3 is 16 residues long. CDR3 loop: CASSVDWLAGPYEQYF. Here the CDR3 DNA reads TGTGCCAGCAGCGTAGATTGGCTAGCGGGACCCTACGAGCAGTACTTC.

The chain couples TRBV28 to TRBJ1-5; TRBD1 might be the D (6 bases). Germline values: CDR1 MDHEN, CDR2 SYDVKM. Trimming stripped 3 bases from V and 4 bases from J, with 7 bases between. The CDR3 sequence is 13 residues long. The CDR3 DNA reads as TGTGCCAGCAGTTTGGACAGTAATCAGCCCCAGCATTTT. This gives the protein CASSLDSNQPQHF.

In nucleotides, the CDR3 is TGTGCCAGCAGCCCTTGGGGTAGCGGGGTATTTGGCACAGATACGCAGTATTTT. Translating it yields CASSPWGSGVFGTDTQYF. This sequence joins TRBV28 and TRBJ2-3; TRBD2 aligns across 8 bases. Germline V gives CDR1 MDHEN, CDR2 SYDVKM. The V and J ends lost 6 bases and 1 base, in that order; junction bases with no gene match: 15. This CDR3 has 18 amino acids. Based on the CDR3 plus reference TRBV28 and TRBJ2-3, the full variable domain is DVKVTQSSRYLVKRTGEKVFLECVQDMDHENMFWYRQDPGLGLRLIYFSYDVKMKEKGDIPEGYSVSREKKERFSLILESASTNQTSMYLCASSPWGSGVFGTDTQYFGPGTRLTVL.

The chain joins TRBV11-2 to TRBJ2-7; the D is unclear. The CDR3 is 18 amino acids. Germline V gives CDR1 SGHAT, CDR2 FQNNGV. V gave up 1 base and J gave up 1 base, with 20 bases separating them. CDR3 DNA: TGTGCCAGCAGCTTAGCGCCAATTTTTAGCACCCTTTCCTACGAGCAGTACTTC. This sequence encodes CASSLAPIFSTLSYEQYF. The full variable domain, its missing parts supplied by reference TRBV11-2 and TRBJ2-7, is EAGVAQSPRYKIIEKRQSVAFWCNPISGHATLYWYQQILGQGPKLLIQFQNNGVVDDSQLPKDRFSAERLKGVDSTLKIQPAKLEDSAVYLCASSLAPIFSTLSYEQYFGPGTRLTVT.

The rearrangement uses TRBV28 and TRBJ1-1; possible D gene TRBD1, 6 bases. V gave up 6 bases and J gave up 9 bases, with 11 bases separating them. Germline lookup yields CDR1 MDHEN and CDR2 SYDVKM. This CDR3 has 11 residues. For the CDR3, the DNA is TGTGCCAGCAGGGGGGCGTTGAAAGCTTTCTTT. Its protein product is CASRGALKAFF. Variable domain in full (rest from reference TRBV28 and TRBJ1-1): DVKVTQSSRYLVKRTGEKVFLECVQDMDHENMFWYRQDPGLGLRLIYFSYDVKMKEKGDIPEGYSVSREKKERFSLILESASTNQTSMYLCASRGALKAFFGQGTRLTVV.

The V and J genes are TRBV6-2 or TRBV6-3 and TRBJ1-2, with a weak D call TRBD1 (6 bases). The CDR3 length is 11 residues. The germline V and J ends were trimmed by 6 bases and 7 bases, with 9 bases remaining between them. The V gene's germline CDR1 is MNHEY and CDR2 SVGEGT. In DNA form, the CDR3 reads TGTGCCAGCAGCCGGGACATTGGCTACACCTTC. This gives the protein CASSRDIGYTF.

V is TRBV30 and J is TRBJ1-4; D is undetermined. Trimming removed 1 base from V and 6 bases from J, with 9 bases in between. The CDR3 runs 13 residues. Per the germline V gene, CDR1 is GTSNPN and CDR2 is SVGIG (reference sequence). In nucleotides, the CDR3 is TGTGCCTGGAGTGGGAGGGCGGATGAAAAACTGTTTTTT. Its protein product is CAWSGRADEKLFF.

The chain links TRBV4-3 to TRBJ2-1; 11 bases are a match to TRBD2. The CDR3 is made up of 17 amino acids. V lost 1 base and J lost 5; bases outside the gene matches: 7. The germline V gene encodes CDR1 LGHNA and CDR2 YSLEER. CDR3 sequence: CASSQALSGGGNNEQFF. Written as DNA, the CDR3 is TGCGCCAGCAGCCAAGCTCTTAGCGGGGGGGGGAACAATGAGCAGTTCTTC.

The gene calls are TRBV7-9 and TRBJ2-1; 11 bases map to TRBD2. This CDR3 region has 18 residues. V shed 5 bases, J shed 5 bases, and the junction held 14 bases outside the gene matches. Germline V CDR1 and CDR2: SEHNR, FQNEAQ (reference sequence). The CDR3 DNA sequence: TGTGCCAGCAGCCAGTTAGCGGGAGGGCCTTGGTCCGACAATGAGCAGTTCTTC. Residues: CASSQLAGGPWSDNEQFF.

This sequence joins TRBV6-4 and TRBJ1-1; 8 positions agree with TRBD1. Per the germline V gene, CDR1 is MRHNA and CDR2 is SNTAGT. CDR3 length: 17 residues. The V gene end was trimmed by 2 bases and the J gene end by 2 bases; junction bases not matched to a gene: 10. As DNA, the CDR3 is TGTGCCAGCAGTGACCTTTTGGCAGGGGGCCATAACACTGAAGCTTTCTTT. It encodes CASSDLLAGGHNTEAFF.

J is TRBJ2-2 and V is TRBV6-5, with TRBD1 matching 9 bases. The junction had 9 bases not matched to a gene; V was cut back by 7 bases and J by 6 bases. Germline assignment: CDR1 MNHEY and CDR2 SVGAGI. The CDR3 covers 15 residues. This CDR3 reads CASNRWDRDAGELFF. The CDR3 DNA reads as TGTGCCAGCAACCGTTGGGACAGGGATGCCGGGGAGCTGTTTTTT.